These 22 T cell receptor beta chains came from one sample sequenced in a study of blood T cell repertoires in COVID-19. The table came from immunoSEQ multiplex PCR; TCRdb's copy has only in-frame clones and leaves some out. In the table there are about 200,000 clones, approximately 90% of which are singletons. The sample consisted of peripheral blood. The source of these receptors is a man aged 50 to 59 with COVID-19, enrolled during active disease.

The V and J genes are TRBV7-8 and TRBJ2-1, with D possibly TRBD2 on 6 matching bases. CDR3 length equals 17 residues. Germline loops: CDR1 SGHVS, CDR2 FQNEAQ. Trimming removed 3 bases from V and 9 bases from J, with 24 bases in between. The CDR3 sequence: CASSFWGEADPLFEQFF. In DNA, the CDR3 is TGTGCCAGCAGCTTTTGGGGGGAGGCCGACCCGTTATTTGAGCAGTTCTTC.

The count of this clone is one. This chain uses TRBV5-1 with TRBJ2-7; the match to TRBD2 covers 8 bases. CDR3 size: 15 residues. Trimming took 4 bases from V and 2 from J; bases not matched to a gene: 8. The germline V gene has CDR1 SGHRS and CDR2 YFSETQ. This CDR3 is CASSLSGSRAYEQYF. The CDR3, as DNA: TGCGCCAGCAGCCTGAGCGGGAGTAGGGCCTACGAGCAGTACTTC.

The rearrangement joins TRBV6-2 or TRBV6-3 to TRBJ2-7; 7 bases are a match to TRBD1. The CDR3 covers 18 residues. From germline, CDR1 is MNHEY and CDR2 SVGEGT. V lost 0 bases and J lost 1; bases outside the gene matches: 12. The CDR3 loop reads CASSYSKSQGVGSYEQYF. In DNA, the CDR3 is TGTGCCAGCAGTTACTCGAAGAGTCAGGGGGTCGGATCCTACGAGCAGTACTTC.

As concerns this clone: One junction end does not reproduce the germline sequence, and a read error may be involved. J is TRBJ2-5 and V is TRBV7-7; TRBD1 matches at 8 bases. This CDR3 region has 15 residues. Germline assignment: CDR1 SSHAT and CDR2 FNYEAQ (reference sequence). The DNA of the CDR3 is TGTGCTAGCAGCTTCCCAGGACAGGGACAAGAGACCCAGTACTTC. Translating it yields CASSFPGQGQETQYF. The entire variable domain, with the rest obtained from reference TRBV7-7 and TRBJ2-5, is as follows: GAGVSQSPRYKVTKRGQDVTLRCDPISSHATLYWYQQALGQGPEFLTYFNYEAQPDKSGLPSDRFSAERPEGSISTLTIQRTEQRDSAMYRCASSFPGQGQETQYFGPGTRLLVL.

The chain couples TRBV5-6 to TRBJ1-5; D gene ambiguous. V lost 5 bases and J lost 2, with 5 bases in between. The CDR3 length is 12 residues. The V gene's germline CDR1 is SGHDT and CDR2 YYEEEE. The CDR3 DNA reads TGTGCCAGCAGTTCTGGCAATCAGCCCCAGCATTTT. This sequence encodes CASSSGNQPQHF. The full variable domain, rest sourced from reference TRBV5-6 and TRBJ1-5, is DAGVTQSPTHLIKTRGQQVTLRCSPKSGHDTVSWYQQALGQGPQFIFQYYEEEERQRGNFPDRFSGHQFPNYSSELNVNALLLGDSALYLCASSSGNQPQHFGDGTRLSIL.

The rearrangement uses TRBV19 and TRBJ1-5; the D gene is possibly TRBD1 (6 bases). The CDR3 contains 15 residues. CDR1 LNHDA and CDR2 SQIVND come from the germline V gene (reference sequence). Trimming left V 2 bases short and J 5 bases short, with 13 bases between. CDR3 bases: TGTGCCAGTAGTATACTGGACAGCTACTATCAGCCCCAGCATTTT. It specifies CASSILDSYYQPQHF.

This clone was counted a single time. This chain joins TRBV12-3 or TRBV12-4 and TRBJ1-1; tentatively, D is TRBD1 (6 bases). V was clipped by 6 bases and J by 5 bases, with 13 bases between them. The CDR3 runs 13 residues. CDR3 region: CASRRTVGTEAFF. CDR3 nucleotide sequence: TGTGCCAGCAGGCGGACAGTAGGTACTGAAGCTTTCTTT.

The chain is built from TRBV29-1 and TRBJ1-2; 9 nucleotides match TRBD1. J lost 3 bases, V lost 6 bases, and 17 bases had no gene match. CDR1 is SQVTM, CDR2 ANQGSEA, per germline. The length of the CDR3 is 17 residues. The CDR3 DNA reads TGCAGCGTCCCCTCTGAGGGCGGACAGGGGCATTACTATGGCTACACCTTC. Protein sequence: CSVPSEGGQGHYYGYTF.

This rearrangement joins TRBV2 to TRBJ1-1; 10 bases fit TRBD1. This CDR3 region has 15 residues. V trimming: 5 bases; J trimming: 5 bases; junction bases outside the gene matches: 8. Germline loops: CDR1 SNHLY, CDR2 FYNNEI. The CDR3 DNA sequence: TGTGCCAGCAGTCGAAGACAGGGGGCAAGGACTGAAGCTTTCTTT. Translated, it gives CASSRRQGARTEAFF.

V and J are TRBV4-1 and TRBJ2-3; 15 bases are shared with TRBD2. The CDR3 consists of 17 residues. Germline CDR1 and CDR2: MGHRA and YSYEKL. With 4 bases clipped from V and 6 bases from J, the junction kept 8 bases outside the gene matches. The CDR3 loop reads CASSPGLAGGPSDTQYF. DNA of the CDR3: TGCGCCAGCAGCCCAGGACTAGCGGGAGGGCCCTCTGATACGCAGTATTTT.

The sample holds a few counts of this clone. CDR3 in amino acids: CASRRDRGNTIYF. In DNA form, the CDR3 reads TGCGCCAGCAGACGGGACAGGGGAAACACCATATATTTT. The genes are TRBV10-1 and TRBJ1-3, with TRBD1 matching over 8 bases. Germline values: CDR1 WNHNN, CDR2 SYGVQD (reference sequence). The V segment lost 6 bases and the J segment 4 bases; nucleotides outside the gene matches: 2. The CDR3 runs to 13 residues.

This chain uses TRBV9 with TRBJ1-1; D is perhaps TRBD1 (6 bases). The CDR3 sequence is 13 residues long. The germline CDR1 and CDR2 sequences are SGDLS and YYNGEE. Trimming removed 4 bases from V and 4 bases from J, with 11 bases in between. CDR3 DNA sequence: TGTGCCAGCAGCCCTTTCAGGGGCACTGAAGCTTTCTTT. Protein sequence: CASSPFRGTEAFF.

This chain uses TRBV6-5 with TRBJ2-2, with 11 nucleotides matching TRBD2. Per germline, CDR1 MNHEY and CDR2 SVGAGI. This CDR3 is built from 15 residues. V shed 7 bases and J 6 bases; nucleotides not matched to a gene: 7. CDR3 in DNA: TGTGCCAGCACTTTAGCGGGGGGGCCTTCCGGGGAGCTGTTTTTT. Encoded protein: CASTLAGGPSGELFF.

The V gene is TRBV4-2, the J gene TRBJ2-7; 12 bases fit TRBD2. V shed 1 base, J shed 5 bases, and the junction held 9 bases outside the gene matches. The germline CDR1 and CDR2 sequences are LGHNA and YNFKEQ. The CDR3 is 17 amino acids. The CDR3 is CASSQGTSGANGDEQYF. In DNA, the CDR3 is TGTGCCAGCAGCCAAGGGACTAGCGGGGCCAACGGCGACGAGCAGTACTTC.

The J gene is TRBJ2-2, the V gene TRBV19; TRBD2 aligns across 9 bases. Germline V lookup: CDR1 LNHDA, CDR2 SQIVND (reference sequence). This CDR3 contains 16 residues. Unmatched junction bases numbered 3, after V lost 3 bases and J lost 1 base. The CDR3 DNA is TGTGCCAGTAGTATTCTAGCGGGAAGGAACACCGGGGAGCTGTTTTTT. Its protein product is CASSILAGRNTGELFF. Full variable domain (outside the CDR3, taken from reference TRBV19 and TRBJ2-2): DGGITQSPKYLFRKEGQNVTLSCEQNLNHDAMYWYRQDPGQGLRLIYYSQIVNDFQKGDIAEGYSVSREKKESFPLTVTSAQKNPTAFYLCASSILAGRNTGELFFGEGSRLTVL.

The chain uses TRBV7-2 and TRBJ2-2, with TRBD2 matching 8 bases. This CDR3 has 16 amino acids. The V segment lost 5 bases and the J segment 5 bases; nucleotides outside the gene matches: 10. Germline CDR1 reads SGHTA; CDR2 reads FQGNSA. The CDR3 DNA reads TGTGCCAGCAGCGCCCTTAGCGGGGCTGGGACCGGGGAGCTGTTTTTT. This codes for CASSALSGAGTGELFF.

V usage is TRBV2 and J usage is TRBJ2-3, with D maybe TRBD1 (5 bases). The CDR3 sequence is 14 residues long. Trimming cost V 4 bases and J 0 bases, with 8 bases left between them. Germline CDR1 is SNHLY and CDR2 is FYNNEI. CDR3 bases: TGTGCCAGCAGTGCGCAGGGAAGCACAGATACGCAGTATTTT. It translates to CASSAQGSTDTQYF.

This chain links TRBV15 with TRBJ2-3; D not resolved. The germline V and J ends were trimmed by 0 bases and 2 bases, with 9 bases remaining between them. CDR1 is LNHNV, CDR2 YYDKDF, per germline (reference sequence). The CDR3 has 15 amino acids. CDR3 sequence: CATSREKLFTDTQYF. The CDR3 DNA reads as TGTGCCACCAGCAGAGAGAAACTATTCACAGATACGCAGTATTTT. Variable domain in full (rest from reference TRBV15 and TRBJ2-3): DAMVIQNPRYQVTQFGKPVTLSCSQTLNHNVMYWYQQKSSQAPKLLFHYYDKDFNNEADTPDNFQSRRPNTSFCFLDIRSPGLGDTAMYLCATSREKLFTDTQYFGPGTRLTVL.

The V call is TRBV3-1 (or the pseudogene TRBV3-2), the J call TRBJ2-7; 8 bases line up with TRBD1. V was clipped by 4 bases and J by 6 bases; unmatched bases: 5. CDR1 and CDR2 (germline): LGHDT, YNNKEL (reference sequence). The CDR3 covers 13 residues. CDR3 protein: CASSPDRASEQYF. As DNA, the CDR3 is TGTGCCAGCAGCCCGGACAGGGCGTCCGAGCAGTACTTC.

The gene calls are TRBV28 and TRBJ1-2, with 7 bases lining up with TRBD1. CDR1 and CDR2 from the germline V gene are MDHEN and SYDVKM. With 6 bases clipped from V and 4 bases from J, the junction kept 5 bases outside the gene matches. The CDR3 runs 13 residues. CDR3 DNA: TGTGCCAGCAGAGGGGGCGCGATCTATGGCTACACCTTC. Translated: CASRGGAIYGYTF.

V usage is TRBV30 and J usage is TRBJ1-6; D gene unclear. Germline-derived CDR1 and CDR2 are GTSNPN and SVGIG (reference sequence). This CDR3 comprises 14 residues. Deletions cut 0 bases from V and 8 bases from J, with 11 bases between. The chain's CDR3 is CAWSVILSDSPLHF. The CDR3, as DNA: TGTGCCTGGAGTGTAATACTCTCGGATTCACCCCTCCACTTT.

This chain links TRBV21-1 with TRBJ2-1; the table names TRBD2, a call not compared with the DNA. TRBV21-1 is given as a pseudogene. This CDR3 spans 16 amino acids. Here the CDR3 reads CASSSTNTENYNEQFF. The DNA for the CDR3 is TGTGCCAGCAGCTCGACTAACACGGAAAACTACAATGAGCAGTTCTTC.